This T cell receptor beta chain was captured in a study of blood T cell repertoires in COVID-19. About the research overall: The United States, Italy and Spain were the sources of the acute and convalescent COVID-19 samples.

V lost 8 bases, J lost 0 bases, and 7 bases lay in between. CDR3 length: 12 residues. In germline, CDR1 is PRHDT, CDR2 FYEKMQ (reference sequence). Some clones are missing from TCRdb's copy, which holds only in-frame ones; the method was immunoSEQ multiplex PCR. The data hold 80,000 to 130,000 clones, with roughly 86% observed a single time. The chain combines TRBV13 with TRBJ1-2; D not certain. The sequence was obtained from a woman between 55 and 75 years old with acute or convalescent COVID-19. Sequenced: peripheral blood. CDR3 residues: CASGVTNYGYTF. The CDR3 DNA follows: TGTGCCAGCGGAGTTACTAACTATGGCTACACCTTC.